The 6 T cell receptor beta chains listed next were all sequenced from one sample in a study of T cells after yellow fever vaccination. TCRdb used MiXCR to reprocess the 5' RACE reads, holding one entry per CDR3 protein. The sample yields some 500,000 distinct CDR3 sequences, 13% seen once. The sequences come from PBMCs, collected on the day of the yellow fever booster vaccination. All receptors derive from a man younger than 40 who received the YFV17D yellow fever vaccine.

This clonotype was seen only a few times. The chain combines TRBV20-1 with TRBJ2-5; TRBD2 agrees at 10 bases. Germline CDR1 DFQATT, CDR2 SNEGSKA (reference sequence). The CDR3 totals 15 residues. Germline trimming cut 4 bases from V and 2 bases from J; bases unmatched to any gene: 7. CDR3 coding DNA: TGCAGTGCTACAATCCCGGGACTAGCGCAAGAGACCCAGTACTTC. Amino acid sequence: CSATIPGLAQETQYF.

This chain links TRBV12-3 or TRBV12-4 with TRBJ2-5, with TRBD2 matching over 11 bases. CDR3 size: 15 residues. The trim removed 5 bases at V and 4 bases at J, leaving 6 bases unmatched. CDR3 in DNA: TGTGCCAGCAGTGATACTAGCGGGAGTGGAGAGACCCAGTACTTC. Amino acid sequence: CASSDTSGSGETQYF.

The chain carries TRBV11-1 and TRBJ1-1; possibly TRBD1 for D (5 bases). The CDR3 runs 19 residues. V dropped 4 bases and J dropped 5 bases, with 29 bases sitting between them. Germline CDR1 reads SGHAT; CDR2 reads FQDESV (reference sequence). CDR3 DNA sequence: TGTGCCAGCAGCTCGACACCCCGGGAGGGGTCCCCTGAGGGGACTGAAGCTTTCTTT. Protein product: CASSSTPREGSPEGTEAFF.

This CDR3 is CATRGPAVTDTQYF. CDR3 nucleotides: TGTGCCACCAGGGGACCGGCCGTTACAGATACGCAGTATTTT. This chain links TRBV24-1 with TRBJ2-3; D possibly uses TRBD1 or TRBD2 (5 bases each). Per the germline V gene, CDR1 is KGHDR and CDR2 is SFDVKD. V was pared by 7 bases and J by 3 bases, with 13 bases between. The CDR3 covers 14 residues.

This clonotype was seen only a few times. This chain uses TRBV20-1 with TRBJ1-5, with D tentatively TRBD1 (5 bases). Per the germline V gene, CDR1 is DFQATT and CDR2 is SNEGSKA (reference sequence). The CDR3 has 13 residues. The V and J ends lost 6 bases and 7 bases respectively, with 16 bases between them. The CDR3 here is CSAPEAGEQPQHF. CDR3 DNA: TGCAGTGCCCCAGAGGCGGGGGAGCAGCCCCAGCATTTT.

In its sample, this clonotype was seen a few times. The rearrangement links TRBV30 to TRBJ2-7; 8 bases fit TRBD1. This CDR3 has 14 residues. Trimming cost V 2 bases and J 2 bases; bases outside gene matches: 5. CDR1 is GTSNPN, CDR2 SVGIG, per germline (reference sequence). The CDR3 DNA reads TGTGCCTGGAGTCCCACAGGGGGGCCCTACGAGCAGTACTTC. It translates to CAWSPTGGPYEQYF.